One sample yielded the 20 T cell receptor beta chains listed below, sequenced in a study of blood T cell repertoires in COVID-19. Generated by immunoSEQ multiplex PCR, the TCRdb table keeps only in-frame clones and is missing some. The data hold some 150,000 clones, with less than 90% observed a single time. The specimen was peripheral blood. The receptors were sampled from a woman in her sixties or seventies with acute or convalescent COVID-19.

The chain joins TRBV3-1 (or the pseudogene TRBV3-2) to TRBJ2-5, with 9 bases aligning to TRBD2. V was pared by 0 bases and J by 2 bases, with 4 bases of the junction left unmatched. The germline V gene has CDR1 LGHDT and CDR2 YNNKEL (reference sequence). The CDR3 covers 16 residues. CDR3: CASSQDPAGGQETQYF. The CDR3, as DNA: TGTGCCAGCAGCCAAGATCCAGCGGGGGGTCAAGAGACCCAGTACTTC.

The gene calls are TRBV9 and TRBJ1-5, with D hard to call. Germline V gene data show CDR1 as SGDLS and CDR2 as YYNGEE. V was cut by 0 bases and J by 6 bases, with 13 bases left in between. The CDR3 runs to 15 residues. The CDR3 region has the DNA TGTGCCAGCAGCGTAGGGGCAGGCTTGGGTCAGCCCCAGCATTTT. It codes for CASSVGAGLGQPQHF.

CDR3 residues: CASSLQQGGRDTQYF. The CDR3 DNA reads as TGCGCCAGCAGCTTGCAACAGGGTGGCAGAGATACGCAGTATTTT. The J gene is TRBJ2-3, the V gene TRBV5-1; D is possibly TRBD1 (6 bases). V lost 1 base and J 5 bases, leaving 14 bases between the germline ends. CDR1 and CDR2 from the germline V gene are SGHRS and YFSETQ. There are 15 residues in the CDR3.

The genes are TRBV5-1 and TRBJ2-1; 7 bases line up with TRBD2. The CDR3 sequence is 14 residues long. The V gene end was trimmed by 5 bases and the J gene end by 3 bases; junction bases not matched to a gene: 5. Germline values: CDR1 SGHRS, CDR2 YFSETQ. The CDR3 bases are TGCGCCAGCAGAGGGTCTAGCGGCTACAATGAGCAGTTCTTC. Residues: CASRGSSGYNEQFF. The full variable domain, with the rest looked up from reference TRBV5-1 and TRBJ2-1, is KAGVTQTPRYLIKTRGQQVTLSCSPISGHRSVSWYQQTPGQGLQFLFEYFSETQRNKGNFPGRFSGRQFSNSRSEMNVSTLELGDSALYLCASRGSSGYNEQFFGPGTRLTVL.

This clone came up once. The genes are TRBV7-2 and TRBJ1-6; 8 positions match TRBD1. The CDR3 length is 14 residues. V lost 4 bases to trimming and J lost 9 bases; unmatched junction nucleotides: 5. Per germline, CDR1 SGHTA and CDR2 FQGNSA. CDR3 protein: CASSSTGESSPLHF. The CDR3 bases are TGTGCCAGCAGCTCGACAGGGGAGTCTTCACCCCTCCACTTT.

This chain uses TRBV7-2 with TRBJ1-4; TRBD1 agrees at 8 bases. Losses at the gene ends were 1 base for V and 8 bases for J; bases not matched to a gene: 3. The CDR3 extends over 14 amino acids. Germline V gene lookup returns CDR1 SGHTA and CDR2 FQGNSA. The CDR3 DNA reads TGTGCCAGCAGCTTAGGGACAGGGAGCGAAAAACTGTTTTTT. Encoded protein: CASSLGTGSEKLFF.

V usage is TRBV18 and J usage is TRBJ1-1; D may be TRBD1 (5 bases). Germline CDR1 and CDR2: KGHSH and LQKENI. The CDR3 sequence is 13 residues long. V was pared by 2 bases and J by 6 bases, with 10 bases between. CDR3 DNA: TGTGCCAGCTCACCAAATCACAGGTCTGAAGCTTTCTTT. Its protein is CASSPNHRSEAFF.

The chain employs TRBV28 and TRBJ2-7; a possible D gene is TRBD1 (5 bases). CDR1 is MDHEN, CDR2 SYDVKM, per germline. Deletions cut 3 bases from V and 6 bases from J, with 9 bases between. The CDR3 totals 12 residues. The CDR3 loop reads CASSFTQGEQYV. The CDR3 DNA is TGTGCCAGCAGTTTCACCCAGGGCGAGCAGTACGTC.

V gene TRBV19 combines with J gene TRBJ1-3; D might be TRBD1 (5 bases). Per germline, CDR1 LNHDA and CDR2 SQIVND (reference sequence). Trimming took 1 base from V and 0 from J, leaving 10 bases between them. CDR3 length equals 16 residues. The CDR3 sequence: CASSIVPGNSGNTIYF. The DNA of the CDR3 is TGTGCCAGTAGTATAGTTCCAGGGAACTCTGGAAACACCATATATTTT.

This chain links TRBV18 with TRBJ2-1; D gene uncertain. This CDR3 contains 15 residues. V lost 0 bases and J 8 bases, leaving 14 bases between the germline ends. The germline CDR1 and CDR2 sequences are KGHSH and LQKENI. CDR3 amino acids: CASSPPVGGWDEQFF. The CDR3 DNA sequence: TGTGCCAGCTCACCACCGGTAGGCGGCTGGGATGAGCAGTTCTTC. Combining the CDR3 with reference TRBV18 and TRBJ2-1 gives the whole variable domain NAGVMQNPRHLVRRRGQEARLRCSPMKGHSHVYWYRQLPEEGLKFMVYLQKENIIDESGMPKERFSAEFPKEGPSILRIQQVVRGDSAAYFCASSPPVGGWDEQFFGPGTRLTVL.

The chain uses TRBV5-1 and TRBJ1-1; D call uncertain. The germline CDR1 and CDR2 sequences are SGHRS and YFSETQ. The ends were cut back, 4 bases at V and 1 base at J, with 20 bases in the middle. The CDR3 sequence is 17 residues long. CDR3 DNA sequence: TGCGCCAGCAGCCCGATCCCGGGAGGGATAAGGAACACTGAAGCTTTCTTT. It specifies CASSPIPGGIRNTEAFF.

Written as DNA, the CDR3 is TGTGCCAGCAGCTTAAGGTGGAATAGCGGGGTTACAGATACGCAGTATTTT. Residues: CASSLRWNSGVTDTQYF. The chain employs TRBV7-8 and TRBJ2-3; TRBD2 matches 8 bases. The CDR3 runs 17 residues. J lost 3 bases, V lost 2 bases, and 10 bases had no gene match. CDR1 is SGHVS and CDR2 is FQNEAQ in the germline V gene.

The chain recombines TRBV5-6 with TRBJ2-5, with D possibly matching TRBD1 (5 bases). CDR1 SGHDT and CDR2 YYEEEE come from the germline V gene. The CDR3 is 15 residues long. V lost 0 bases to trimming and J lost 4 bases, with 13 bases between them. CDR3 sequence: CASSLVSGLRETQYF. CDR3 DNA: TGTGCCAGCAGCTTGGTGTCAGGGTTGAGAGAGACCCAGTACTTC.

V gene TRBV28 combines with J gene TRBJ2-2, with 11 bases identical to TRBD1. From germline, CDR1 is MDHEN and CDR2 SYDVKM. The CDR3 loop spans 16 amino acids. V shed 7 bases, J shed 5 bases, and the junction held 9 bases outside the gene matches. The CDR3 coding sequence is TGTGCCAGCACCATCTACCGGGACAGGGGGACCGGGGAGCTGTTTTTT. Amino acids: CASTIYRDRGTGELFF.

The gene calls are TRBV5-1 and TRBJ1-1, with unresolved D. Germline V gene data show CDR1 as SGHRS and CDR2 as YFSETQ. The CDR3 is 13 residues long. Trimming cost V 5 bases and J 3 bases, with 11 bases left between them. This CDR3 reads CASRRGEDTEAFF. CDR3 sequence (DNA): TGCGCCAGCAGGCGGGGTGAGGACACTGAAGCTTTCTTT.

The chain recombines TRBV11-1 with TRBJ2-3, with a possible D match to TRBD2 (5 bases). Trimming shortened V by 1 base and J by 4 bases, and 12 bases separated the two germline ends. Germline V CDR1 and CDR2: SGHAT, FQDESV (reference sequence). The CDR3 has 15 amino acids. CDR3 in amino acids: CASSLVSGKADTQYF. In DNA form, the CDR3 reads TGTGCCAGCAGCTTAGTTTCGGGGAAGGCAGATACGCAGTATTTT.

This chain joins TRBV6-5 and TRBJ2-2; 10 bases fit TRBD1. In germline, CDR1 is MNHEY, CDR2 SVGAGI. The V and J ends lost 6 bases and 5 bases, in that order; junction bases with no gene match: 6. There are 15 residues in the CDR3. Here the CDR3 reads CASRKPGQGTGELFF. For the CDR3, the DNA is TGTGCCAGCAGAAAGCCGGGACAGGGGACCGGGGAGCTGTTTTTT.

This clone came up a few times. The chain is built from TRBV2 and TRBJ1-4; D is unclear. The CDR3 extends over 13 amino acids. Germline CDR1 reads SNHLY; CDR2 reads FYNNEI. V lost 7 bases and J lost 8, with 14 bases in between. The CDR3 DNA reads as TGTGCCAGCAATCCTTTTAGCAGCGAAAAACTGTTTTTT. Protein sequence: CASNPFSSEKLFF.

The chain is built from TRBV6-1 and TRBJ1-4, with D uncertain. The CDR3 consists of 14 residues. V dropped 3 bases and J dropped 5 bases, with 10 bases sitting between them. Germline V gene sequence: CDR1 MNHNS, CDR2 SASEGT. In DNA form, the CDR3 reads TGTGCCAGCAGTGACGGGTCTGCGAATGAAAAACTGTTTTTT. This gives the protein CASSDGSANEKLFF.

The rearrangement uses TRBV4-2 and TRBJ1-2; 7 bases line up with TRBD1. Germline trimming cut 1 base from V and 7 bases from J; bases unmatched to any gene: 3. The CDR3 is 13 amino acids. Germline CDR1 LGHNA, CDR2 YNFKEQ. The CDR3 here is CASSQGPGGGYTF. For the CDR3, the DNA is TGTGCCAGCAGCCAAGGGCCAGGGGGTGGCTACACCTTC.